The 2 T cell receptor beta chains below were found in one sample sequenced in a study of blood T cells in healthy people across ages. Primers used in a second PCR of about 7 to 11 cycles were a sample-barcoded 5' primer and a J-beta primer mix. A single record per CDR3 protein comes from TCRdb applying MiXCR to the 5' RACE reads. This repertoire shows about 900,000 distinct CDR3 sequences, less than 80% found once; its top ten account for roughly a quarter. The sequenced material came from blood. The receptor set was obtained from a young man in good health.

V is TRBV27 and J is TRBJ2-7; TRBD2 matches at 7 bases. CDR3 length equals 15 residues. Germline CDR1 MNHEY, CDR2 SMNVEV (reference sequence). J lost 0 bases, V lost 4 bases, and 6 bases had no gene match. In nucleotides, the CDR3 is TGTGCCAGCAGTTGGGGACCGGGGGGCTCCTACGAGCAGTACTTC. This gives the protein CASSWGPGGSYEQYF.

The chain employs TRBV28 and TRBJ1-4; D might be TRBD1 (5 bases). The CDR3 length is 13 residues. Per the germline V gene, CDR1 is MDHEN and CDR2 is SYDVKM. The V end lost 6 bases, the J end lost 10 bases, and 15 bases lay between the germline ends. CDR3 in DNA: TGTGCCAGCAGGACTCGGGTGAGGGGAAAACTGTTTTTT. It yields the protein CASRTRVRGKLFF.